This T cell receptor (beta chain) emerged from a study of T-cell memory formation after mild COVID-19 (dated by TCRdb to the early 2020s). General notes on the study: Most TCR sequence clusters were specific to one of the two donors. In a couple of donors, T-cell clones that expanded and contracted after mild COVID-19 were tracked by sequencing TCRalpha and TCRbeta repertoires over time. The cohort comprised two young, previously healthy adult volunteers, one female and one male.

The CDR3 numbers 14 residues from cysteine through phenylalanine. Only the CDR3 DNA is retained, 42 bases long and in frame from the first base. From V the trimming removes 10 bases and from J it removes 0 bases, while the gene matches leave 5 bases of the junction unaccounted for. Worth noting for this clonotype: This receptor's antigen is unknown. No base qualities exist here, and no much larger clone lies one base off it.

Ficoll-Paque density gradient centrifugation was the method used to isolate PBMCs. On the study overall, not on this receptor specifically: The study included only two mild cases, and larger cohorts that include severe cases with pre-infection samples were judged to be necessary. Some responding clones were detected in pre-infection memory, suggesting pre-existing cross-reactive memory T cells joined the SARS-CoV-2 response. Clones contracting from day 15 to 85 had balanced CD4/CD8 phenotypes, while a second wave expanding from day 15 to 37 was biased towards CD4+. Whether the second-wave clones peaking on day 37 were SARS-CoV-2 specific was not confirmed. Contracting CD4+ clones turned up mainly in the CM and EM memory subsets, whereas EMRA was where CD8+ clones were enriched.

TCRdb names Illumina NovaSeq 6000 as the instrument used. Using 5'RACE with constant-segment primers, TCRalpha and TCRbeta cDNA libraries were constructed, with sample barcodes and unique molecular identifiers added in the process. Trizol reagent was used to extract RNA from every sample. Library amplification was performed in two PCR steps, and a second sample barcode and Illumina TruSeq adapters were introduced in the second step. Libraries were sequenced on an Illumina NovaSeq with 2 x 150 bp paired-end reads. In the authors' own workflow: With migec v1.2.7, reads were demultiplexed and then collapsed into UMI-guided consensus sequences. Using mixcr v2.1.11, the UMI consensuses were aligned to TRA and TRB V and J templates and assembled into clonotypes. Clonotypes were classified as expanded or contracted when called significant by both edgeR and NoisET, with noise models trained on biological replicates. edgeR calls used a false discovery rate-adjusted p below 0.01 and a log2 fold-change threshold of 1. As an exploratory analysis of dynamics, max-normalized trajectories of the 1000 most abundant clonotypes were examined by PCA with hierarchical clustering. Each responding clone was given a CD4 or CD8 phenotype based on the CD4+ and CD8+ repertoires, which had been sequenced separately. TCRdb ran its own pipeline on the public reads, namely fastp trimming at Q25 and MiXCR clone calling, and kept in-frame beta chains. Under each unique CDR3 protein, matching rows form one entry showing the most common genes and DNA. None of the V and J calls come from the authors' own analysis; TCRdb made them. For this sample the table gives under 300,000 distinct CDR3 sequences, of which roughly 8.2% were detected only once. The leading ten clones occupy 20% to 25% of the sample.

The specimen sequenced was PBMCs or a T cell subset sorted from them (not recorded which). This sequence uses TRBV12-3 or TRBV12-4 and TRBJ2-2, and 7 bases in between align with TRBD1. The receptor was isolated from a man aged 18 to 30 who had mild COVID-19 (a few samples of this study predate the infection). The sample titles of this study are shuffled in the database, so cell type and time point are left out; the donor was told from shared clones. The CDR3 region reads CATQGSTNTGELFF. DNA sequence: TGTGCCACACAGGGGAGCACGAACACCGGGGAGCTGTTTTTT.